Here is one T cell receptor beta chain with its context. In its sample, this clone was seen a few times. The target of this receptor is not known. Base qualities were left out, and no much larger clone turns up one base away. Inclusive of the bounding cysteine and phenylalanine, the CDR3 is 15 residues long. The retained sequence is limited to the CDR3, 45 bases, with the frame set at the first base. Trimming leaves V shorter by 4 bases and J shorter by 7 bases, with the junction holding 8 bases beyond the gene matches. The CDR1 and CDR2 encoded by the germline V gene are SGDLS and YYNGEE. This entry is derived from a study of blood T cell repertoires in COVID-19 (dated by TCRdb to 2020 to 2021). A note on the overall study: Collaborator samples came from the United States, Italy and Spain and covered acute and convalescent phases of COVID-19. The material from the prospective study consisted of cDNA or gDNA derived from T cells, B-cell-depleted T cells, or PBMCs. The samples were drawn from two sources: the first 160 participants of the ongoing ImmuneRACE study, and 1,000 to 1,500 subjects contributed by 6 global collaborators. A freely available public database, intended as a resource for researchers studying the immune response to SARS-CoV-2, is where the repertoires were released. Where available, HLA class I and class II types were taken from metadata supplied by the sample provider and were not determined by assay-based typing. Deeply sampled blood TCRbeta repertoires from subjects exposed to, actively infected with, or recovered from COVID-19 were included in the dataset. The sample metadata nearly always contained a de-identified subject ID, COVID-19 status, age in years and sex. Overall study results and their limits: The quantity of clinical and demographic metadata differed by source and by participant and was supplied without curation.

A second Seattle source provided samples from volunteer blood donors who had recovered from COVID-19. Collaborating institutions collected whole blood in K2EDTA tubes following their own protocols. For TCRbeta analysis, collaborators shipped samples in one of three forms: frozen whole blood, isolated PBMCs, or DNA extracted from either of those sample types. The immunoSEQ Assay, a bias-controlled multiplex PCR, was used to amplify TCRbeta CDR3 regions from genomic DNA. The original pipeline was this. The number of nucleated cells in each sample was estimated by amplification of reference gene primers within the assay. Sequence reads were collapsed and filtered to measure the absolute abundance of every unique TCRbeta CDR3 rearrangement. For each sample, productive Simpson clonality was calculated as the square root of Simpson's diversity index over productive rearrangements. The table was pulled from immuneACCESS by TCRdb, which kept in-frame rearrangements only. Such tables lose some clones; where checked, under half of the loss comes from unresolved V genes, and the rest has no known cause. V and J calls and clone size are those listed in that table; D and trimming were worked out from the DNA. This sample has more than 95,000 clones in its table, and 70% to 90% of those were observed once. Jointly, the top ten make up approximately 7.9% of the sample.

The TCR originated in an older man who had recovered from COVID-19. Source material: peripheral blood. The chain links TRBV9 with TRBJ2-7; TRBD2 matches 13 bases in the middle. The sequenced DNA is TGTGCCAGCAGCATCGGGACTAGCGGGACGCGGGAGCAGTACTTC. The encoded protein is CASSIGTSGTREQYF. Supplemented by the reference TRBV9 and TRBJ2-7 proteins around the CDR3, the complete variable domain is DSGVTQTPKHLITATGQRVTLRCSPRSGDLSVYWYQQSLDQGLQFLIQYYNGEERAKGNILERFSAQQFPDLHSELNLSSLELGDSALYFCASSIGTSGTREQYFGPGTRLTVT.